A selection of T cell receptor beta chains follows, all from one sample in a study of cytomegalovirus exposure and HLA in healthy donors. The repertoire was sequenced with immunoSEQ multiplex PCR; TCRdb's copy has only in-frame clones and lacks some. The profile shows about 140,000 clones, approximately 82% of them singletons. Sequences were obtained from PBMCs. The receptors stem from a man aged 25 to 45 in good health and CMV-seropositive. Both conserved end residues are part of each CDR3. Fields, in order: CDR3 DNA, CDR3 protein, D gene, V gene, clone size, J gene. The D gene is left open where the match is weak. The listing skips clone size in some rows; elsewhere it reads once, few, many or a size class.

CDR3 DNA: TGTGCCAGCAGTAGGGGGGGCGCTAGCACAGATACGCAGTATTTT
CDR3 protein: CASSRGGASTDTQYF
D gene: NA
V gene: TRBV9
clone size: once
J gene: TRBJ2-3

CDR3 DNA: TGTGCCATCAGTCCCGGACGAGACGGGAGGGGAAGAGAGACCCAGTACTTC
CDR3 protein: CAISPGRDGRGRETQYF
D gene: TRBD2
V gene: TRBV10-3
clone size: NA
J gene: TRBJ2-5

CDR3 DNA: TGTGCCAGGGTGGAGACCAGGACACCTAACTATGGCTACACCTTC
CDR3 protein: CARVETRTPNYGYTF
D gene: NA
V gene: TRBV27
clone size: NA
J gene: TRBJ1-2

CDR3 DNA: TGTGCCAGCAGTTACTCGGGCGGGAGGGCCGGTGAGACCCAGTACTTC
CDR3 protein: CASSYSGGRAGETQYF
D gene: TRBD2
V gene: TRBV6-5
clone size: NA
J gene: TRBJ2-5

CDR3 DNA: TGTGCCAGCAGCTTAGCTGGGACAGGGGGAACATATGAGCAGTTCTTC
CDR3 protein: CASSLAGTGGTYEQFF
D gene: TRBD1
V gene: TRBV7-9
clone size: NA
J gene: TRBJ2-1

CDR3 DNA: TGTGCCAGCCAGGACAGGGAGGATGGCAATCAGCCCCAGCATTTT
CDR3 protein: CASQDREDGNQPQHF
D gene: TRBD1
V gene: TRBV10-3
clone size: NA
J gene: TRBJ1-5

CDR3 DNA: TGTGCCAGCAAAAGACAGGGCGAAGGAAAAGTGGGGCAGTACTTC
CDR3 protein: CASKRQGEGKVGQYF
D gene: TRBD1
V gene: TRBV5-5
clone size: NA
J gene: TRBJ2-7

CDR3 DNA: TGTGCCAGTAGTGAACAGGGGTCTAATGAAAAACTGTTTTTT
CDR3 protein: CASSEQGSNEKLFF
D gene: TRBD1
V gene: TRBV19
clone size: NA
J gene: TRBJ1-4

CDR3 DNA: TGTGCCAGCACCCAGGGGGCCCCCAATCAGCCCCAGCATTTT
CDR3 protein: CASTQGAPNQPQHF
D gene: TRBD1
V gene: TRBV28
clone size: NA
J gene: TRBJ1-5

CDR3 DNA: TGTGCCAGCAGCTTGGCGACAACCTACGAGCAGTACTTC
CDR3 protein: CASSLATTYEQYF
D gene: NA
V gene: TRBV5-5
clone size: NA
J gene: TRBJ2-7

CDR3 DNA: TGTGCCAGCAGCCAAGATTGGGACAGGGGGTCTGGCTACACCTTC
CDR3 protein: CASSQDWDRGSGYTF
D gene: TRBD1
V gene: TRBV14
clone size: once
J gene: TRBJ1-2

CDR3 DNA: TGTGCCAGTAGCGAGGGGGCAGGCCGAACGGCTGAAGCTTTCTTT
CDR3 protein: CASSEGAGRTAEAFF
D gene: TRBD1
V gene: TRBV19
clone size: once
J gene: TRBJ1-1

CDR3 DNA: TGTGCCAGCAGCCAAGAGGGGGACAGCTCCTACGAGCAGTACTTC
CDR3 protein: CASSQEGDSSYEQYF
D gene: TRBD1
V gene: TRBV4-2
clone size: NA
J gene: TRBJ2-7

CDR3 DNA: TGTGCCAGCATGGAATGGACCCACCGGGGAAATGGCTACACCTTC
CDR3 protein: CASMEWTHRGNGYTF
D gene: NA
V gene: TRBV6-5
clone size: NA
J gene: TRBJ1-2

CDR3 DNA: TGTGCCAGCAGTCCTATCGGGGGTTGGGGTGAAGCTTTCTTT
CDR3 protein: CASSPIGGWGEAFF
D gene: NA
V gene: TRBV6-1
clone size: NA
J gene: TRBJ1-1

CDR3 DNA: TGTGCCACCAGCCCAGTTAGAGGGACTGAAGCTTTCTTT
CDR3 protein: CATSPVRGTEAFF
D gene: NA
V gene: TRBV15
clone size: NA
J gene: TRBJ1-1

CDR3 DNA: TGTGCCAGCAGCTCGCGGCCGGCGGCAAGGGAGACCCAGTACTTC
CDR3 protein: CASSSRPAARETQYF
D gene: NA
V gene: TRBV7-8
clone size: once
J gene: TRBJ2-5

CDR3 DNA: TGTGCCAGCAGCGTAGATCTGGCGGATAATTCACCCCTCCACTTT
CDR3 protein: CASSVDLADNSPLHF
D gene: NA
V gene: TRBV9
clone size: NA
J gene: TRBJ1-6

CDR3 DNA: TGCGCCAGCAGCTTCGTAGCGGGAGGGGGCTACGAGCAGTACTTC
CDR3 protein: CASSFVAGGGYEQYF
D gene: TRBD2
V gene: TRBV5-1
clone size: NA
J gene: TRBJ2-7

CDR3 DNA: TGTGCCAGCAGCTTAGGTAAGGGGTTGTACGAGCAGTACTTC
CDR3 protein: CASSLGKGLYEQYF
D gene: NA
V gene: TRBV13
clone size: once
J gene: TRBJ2-7

CDR3 DNA: TGTGCCAGCTCATCGACAGGGGTTTGGGAAAAACTGTTTTTT
CDR3 protein: CASSSTGVWEKLFF
D gene: TRBD1
V gene: TRBV18
clone size: NA
J gene: TRBJ1-4

CDR3 DNA: TGTGCCAGCAGCTTAGCGGGGACGGAGACCCAGTACTTC
CDR3 protein: CASSLAGTETQYF
D gene: NA
V gene: TRBV7-3
clone size: NA
J gene: TRBJ2-5

CDR3 DNA: TGTGCCAGCTCAAGGACTAGCGGGAGTAATAGCGAGCAGTACTTC
CDR3 protein: CASSRTSGSNSEQYF
D gene: TRBD2
V gene: TRBV18
clone size: NA
J gene: TRBJ2-7

CDR3 DNA: TGTGCCAGCAGTTTATCAGGTTCTGGAAACACCATATATTTT
CDR3 protein: CASSLSGSGNTIYF
D gene: NA
V gene: TRBV28
clone size: NA
J gene: TRBJ1-3

CDR3 DNA: TGTGCCATCCCTCCTAACGGGCAGTACTTC
CDR3 protein: CAIPPNGQYF
D gene: NA
V gene: TRBV10-3
clone size: few
J gene: TRBJ2-7

CDR3 DNA: TGTGCCAGCAGGGATCAAGGGGTTTCAGATACGCAGTATTTT
CDR3 protein: CASRDQGVSDTQYF
D gene: NA
V gene: TRBV6-6
clone size: NA
J gene: TRBJ2-3

CDR3 DNA: TGTGCCAGCAGCAAAGCGGGGGGGTGTAGCGGGGTATTTCGTAATCAGCCCCAGCATTTT
CDR3 protein: CASSKAGGCSGVFRNQPQHF
D gene: NA
V gene: TRBV21-1
clone size: NA
J gene: TRBJ1-5

CDR3 DNA: TGTGCCACCAGCAGAGGGACAGGGCAAACAGATACGCAGTATTTT
CDR3 protein: CATSRGTGQTDTQYF
D gene: TRBD1
V gene: TRBV15
clone size: NA
J gene: TRBJ2-3

CDR3 DNA: TGTGCCAGCAGCGGCAGGGATAGCACAGATACGCAGTATTTT
CDR3 protein: CASSGRDSTDTQYF
D gene: NA
V gene: TRBV5-4
clone size: NA
J gene: TRBJ2-3

CDR3 DNA: TGTGCCAGCAGGGGGGAGGATGAGCAGTTCTTC
CDR3 protein: CASRGEDEQFF
D gene: NA
V gene: TRBV5-4
clone size: few
J gene: TRBJ2-1

CDR3 DNA: TGTGCCAGCTCACCACCAAGGGGAAAGGGAGAAAAACTGTTTTTT
CDR3 protein: CASSPPRGKGEKLFF
D gene: NA
V gene: TRBV18
clone size: NA
J gene: TRBJ1-4

CDR3 DNA: TGTGCCAGCAGTTTTGGGTTGTTCCTACGAGGGCAGTACTTC
CDR3 protein: CASSFGLFLRGQYF
D gene: NA
V gene: TRBV28
clone size: NA
J gene: TRBJ2-5

CDR3 DNA: TGTGCCAGTAGAATCACAGGGGCATGGGGCTCTGGAAACACCATATATTTT
CDR3 protein: CASRITGAWGSGNTIYF
D gene: TRBD1
V gene: TRBV19
clone size: few
J gene: TRBJ1-3

CDR3 DNA: TGTGCCAGCAGTCCTACACTGGGGCCCGGGACTAGGAACGAGCAGTACTTC
CDR3 protein: CASSPTLGPGTRNEQYF
D gene: TRBD2
V gene: TRBV27
clone size: NA
J gene: TRBJ2-7

CDR3 DNA: TGTGCCAGCCGTTTATCTACAGGAGCCTACGAGCAGTACTTC
CDR3 protein: CASRLSTGAYEQYF
D gene: NA
V gene: TRBV27
clone size: NA
J gene: TRBJ2-7

CDR3 DNA: TGCGCCAGCAGCTTCGGACAGAATTCACCCCTCCACTTT
CDR3 protein: CASSFGQNSPLHF
D gene: NA
V gene: TRBV5-1
clone size: NA
J gene: TRBJ1-6

CDR3 DNA: TGTGTCAGAAGCTTAGTGAGAGGTGCCTCTTTT
CDR3 protein: CVRSLVRGASF
D gene: NA
V gene: TRBV7-5
clone size: NA
J gene: TRBJ2-3

CDR3 DNA: TGTGCCAGTTGGACAGGGTCGGTGGGGGGCTACACCTTC
CDR3 protein: CASWTGSVGGYTF
D gene: TRBD1
V gene: TRBV2
clone size: NA
J gene: TRBJ1-2

CDR3 DNA: TGTGCCAGCAGCTTAGGTAACTCCTACTACGAGCAGTACTTC
CDR3 protein: CASSLGNSYYEQYF
D gene: NA
V gene: TRBV7-9
clone size: NA
J gene: TRBJ2-7

CDR3 DNA: TGTGCCAGCAGTGATCATGGGCGGGAGGGCCGCTATGAGCAGTTCTTC
CDR3 protein: CASSDHGREGRYEQFF
D gene: TRBD2
V gene: TRBV25-1
clone size: few
J gene: TRBJ2-1

CDR3 DNA: TGCAGCGTGAGGGGTCGACAGGGTCCCAACACTGAAGCTTTCTTT
CDR3 protein: CSVRGRQGPNTEAFF
D gene: TRBD1
V gene: TRBV29-1
clone size: NA
J gene: TRBJ1-1

CDR3 DNA: TGTGCCAGCAGCCCCCTGGGAGGACGGGGAGGCTATGGCTACACCTTC
CDR3 protein: CASSPLGGRGGYGYTF
D gene: NA
V gene: TRBV7-2
clone size: NA
J gene: TRBJ1-2

CDR3 DNA: TGTGCCAGCTCACCCCCGGCAGGTGGCACAGATACGCAGTATTTT
CDR3 protein: CASSPPAGGTDTQYF
D gene: NA
V gene: TRBV18
clone size: NA
J gene: TRBJ2-3

CDR3 DNA: TGTGCCAGCAGCTTGGCGGGACACAGCTACGAGCAGTACTTC
CDR3 protein: CASSLAGHSYEQYF
D gene: NA
V gene: TRBV5-8
clone size: NA
J gene: TRBJ2-7

CDR3 DNA: TGTGCCAGCAGCCGGGATGGAGGAGCGGATCAGCCCCAGCATTTT
CDR3 protein: CASSRDGGADQPQHF
D gene: NA
V gene: TRBV4-2
clone size: NA
J gene: TRBJ1-5

CDR3 DNA: TGTGCCAGCAGCACAGGCGCGGGGGATACCTCTGAAAAACTGTTTTTT
CDR3 protein: CASSTGAGDTSEKLFF
D gene: NA
V gene: TRBV7-9
clone size: NA
J gene: TRBJ1-4

CDR3 DNA: TGTGCCAGCACTCTTACCCTCAGCGGGAGAGGGGAGCAGTACTTC
CDR3 protein: CASTLTLSGRGEQYF
D gene: TRBD2
V gene: TRBV28
clone size: NA
J gene: TRBJ2-7

CDR3 DNA: TGTGCCAGCAGCTTAACCCTAGTCCCCAATGAGCAGTTCTTC
CDR3 protein: CASSLTLVPNEQFF
D gene: NA
V gene: TRBV7-3
clone size: NA
J gene: TRBJ2-1

CDR3 DNA: TGTGCCAGCAGTTACCAGGATCGTTCACCCCTCCACTTT
CDR3 protein: CASSYQDRSPLHF
D gene: NA
V gene: TRBV6-5
clone size: NA
J gene: TRBJ1-6

CDR3 DNA: TGTGCCAGCAGCTTGGCAGGGGGGTTCTCCTACAATGAGCAGTTCTTC
CDR3 protein: CASSLAGGFSYNEQFF
D gene: NA
V gene: TRBV5-7
clone size: NA
J gene: TRBJ2-1

CDR3 DNA: TGTGCCAGCAGTTCCTGGGGGGCTGGAAACACCATATATTTT
CDR3 protein: CASSSWGAGNTIYF
D gene: NA
V gene: TRBV5-5
clone size: NA
J gene: TRBJ1-3

CDR3 DNA: TGTGCCAGCAGCGGAACTAGCGGGGGCGAAAACTACGAGCAGTACTTC
CDR3 protein: CASSGTSGGENYEQYF
D gene: TRBD2
V gene: TRBV9
clone size: NA
J gene: TRBJ2-7